The 29 T cell receptor beta chains presented below share a single source sample, sequenced in a study of shared clonotypes between healthy human individuals. Sequencing was performed with immunoSEQ multiplex PCR; in TCRdb, only in-frame clones are kept and a portion is missing. In the table there are 2 million to 3 million clones, more than 85% of which are singletons. Sequenced input: naive CD4+ T cells from PBMCs. Subset here: CD45RA+ positively selected. Receptor source: a young man in good health. Some clones in this sample may be carry-over from other donors' samples.

The chain couples TRBV5-1 to TRBJ1-4; no clear D. Trimming stripped 3 bases from V and 0 bases from J, with 12 bases between. The germline CDR1 and CDR2 sequences are SGHRS and YFSETQ. CDR3 size: 16 residues. CDR3 loop: CASSYGNSATNEKLFF. The CDR3 nucleotides are TGCGCCAGCAGCTACGGAAACAGTGCAACTAATGAAAAACTGTTTTTT.

To note about this clone: Other DNA sequences in the sample encode the same CDR3. The chain carries TRBV5-1 and TRBJ2-7; 11 bases line up with TRBD2. This CDR3 is built from 15 residues. Germline assignment: CDR1 SGHRS and CDR2 YFSETQ. Trimming at V came to 0 bases and at J to 3 bases, leaving 2 bases not matched to a gene. The CDR3 reads CASSLVTSGSYEQYF. The CDR3 DNA follows: TGCGCCAGCAGCTTGGTAACTAGCGGGAGCTACGAGCAGTACTTC.

The DNA for the CDR3 is TGTGCCAGCTCACCATGGGGTGAGTCCTCCTACGAGCAGTACTTC. Its translation: CASSPWGESSYEQYF. The V call is TRBV18, the J call TRBJ2-7; D not certain. There are 15 residues in the CDR3. V was trimmed by 2 bases and J by 0 bases, leaving 11 bases between them. From germline, CDR1 is KGHSH and CDR2 LQKENI.

The chain employs TRBV28 and TRBJ2-5; a weak D match, TRBD2 (5 bases). This CDR3 has 14 amino acids. The ends were cut back, 6 bases at V and 2 bases at J, with 13 bases in the middle. The germline V gene has CDR1 MDHEN and CDR2 SYDVKM. The CDR3 sequence: CASSTVGRQETQYF. The CDR3, as DNA: TGTGCCAGCAGCACAGTGGGGAGACAAGAGACCCAGTACTTC. Variable domain in full (rest from reference TRBV28 and TRBJ2-5): DVKVTQSSRYLVKRTGEKVFLECVQDMDHENMFWYRQDPGLGLRLIYFSYDVKMKEKGDIPEGYSVSREKKERFSLILESASTNQTSMYLCASSTVGRQETQYFGPGTRLLVL.

The chain is built from TRBV4-1 and TRBJ2-7, with D possibly being TRBD2 (5 bases). Germline lookup yields CDR1 MGHRA and CDR2 YSYEKL. Trimming took off 2 bases at V and 4 bases at J, with 15 bases between the two ends. CDR3 length: 15 amino acids. Here the CDR3 reads CASSQPDGLQYEQYF. The CDR3 nucleotides are TGCGCCAGCAGCCAACCGGACGGACTTCAATACGAGCAGTACTTC.

The chain carries TRBV5-4 and TRBJ1-3; possible D gene TRBD1, 5 bases. Germline CDR1 is SGHNT and CDR2 is YYREEE (reference sequence). The CDR3 extends over 13 amino acids. Trimming took 2 bases from V and 8 from J, leaving 11 bases between them. For the CDR3, the DNA is TGTGCCAGCAGCTTCCCAGGGTCAGACACCATATATTTT. This translates into CASSFPGSDTIYF. The full variable domain, with the rest looked up from reference TRBV5-4 and TRBJ1-3, is ETGVTQSPTHLIKTRGQQVTLRCSSQSGHNTVSWYQQALGQGPQFIFQYYREEENGRGNFPPRFSGLQFPNYSSELNVNALELDDSALYLCASSFPGSDTIYFGEGSWLTVV.

The V gene is TRBV7-9, the J gene TRBJ2-5; 10 nucleotides line up with TRBD2. V shed 3 bases, J shed 5 bases, and the junction held 6 bases outside the gene matches. The CDR3 sequence is 15 residues long. Germline V lookup: CDR1 SEHNR, CDR2 FQNEAQ (reference sequence). CDR3 sequence reads: CASSFASGSTETQYF. The CDR3 DNA sequence: TGTGCCAGCAGCTTTGCTAGCGGGAGTACGGAGACCCAGTACTTC.

CDR3 coding DNA: TGTGCCAGCAGGCGGGGGCAGCCCCAGCATTTT. Translated, it gives CASRRGQPQHF. This chain connects TRBV6-1 to TRBJ1-5; a possible D gene is TRBD1 (5 bases). Germline CDR1 and CDR2: MNHNS and SASEGT. V shed 6 bases and J shed 7 bases, with 7 bases lying between them. The CDR3 has 11 amino acids.

J is TRBJ1-5 and V is TRBV19, with D possibly TRBD1 on 6 matching bases. Trimming pared 3 bases from V and 7 bases from J, leaving 10 bases between. CDR3 length: 13 amino acids. Looked up from germline, CDR1 is LNHDA and CDR2 is SQIVND (reference sequence). The DNA for the CDR3 is TGTGCCAGTAGTATGGGACACGCCCAGCCCCAGCATTTT. This codes for CASSMGHAQPQHF.

The rearrangement joins TRBV10-3 to TRBJ2-2; D not certain. Per the germline V gene, CDR1 is ENHRY and CDR2 is SYGVKD. The CDR3 runs 12 residues. V gave up 2 bases and J gave up 8 bases, with 6 bases separating them. The CDR3 is CAISELDGELFF. Written as DNA, the CDR3 is TGTGCCATCAGTGAGCTTGATGGGGAGCTGTTTTTT.

The CDR3 DNA is TGTGCCAGCAGTGTTTCCCTCACAGATACGCAGTATTTT. It specifies CASSVSLTDTQYF. This chain links TRBV2 with TRBJ2-3; D is unresolved. V was pared by 4 bases and J by 2 bases, with 7 bases between. The CDR3 has 13 amino acids. Germline CDR1 reads SNHLY; CDR2 reads FYNNEI.

This clone has just one count. DNA of the CDR3: TGTGCCAGCAGTCCCCTAGGGGAAGCCTATGGCTACACCTTC. Amino acids: CASSPLGEAYGYTF. The rearrangement joins TRBV6-6 to TRBJ1-2, with a weak D call TRBD1 (5 bases). The CDR3 length is 14 residues. The V gene's germline CDR1 is MNHNY and CDR2 SVGAGI (reference sequence). Trimming pared 5 bases from V and 4 bases from J, leaving 14 bases between.

As DNA, the CDR3 is TGTGCCAGCTCACCAAGTCTAGCGGGAGTGGGGGCGTCCGAGCAGTACTTC. Protein product: CASSPSLAGVGASEQYF. The chain joins TRBV18 to TRBJ2-7; 10 nucleotides match TRBD2. V was pared by 2 bases and J by 6 bases, with 13 bases of the junction left unmatched. The CDR3 has 17 amino acids. The germline V gene has CDR1 KGHSH and CDR2 LQKENI.

The rearrangement uses TRBV7-2 and TRBJ2-3; possibly TRBD1 for D (5 bases). Trimming cost V 1 base and J 6 bases, with 17 bases left between them. There are 16 residues in the CDR3. From germline, CDR1 is SGHTA and CDR2 FQGNSA. The CDR3 sequence: CASSLGHRSPGDTQYF. The CDR3 nucleotides read TGTGCCAGCAGCTTAGGTCACAGGAGCCCAGGGGATACGCAGTATTTT.

This chain uses TRBV7-2 with TRBJ2-3, with a tentative D call TRBD2 (5 bases). CDR3 length equals 19 residues. V lost 5 bases and J 1 base, leaving 25 bases between the germline ends. CDR1 and CDR2 from the germline V gene are SGHTA and FQGNSA. CDR3 nucleotide sequence: TGTGCCAGCAGCCAAATGGGTCCCTGGGGAGAAGGCCGCACAGATACGCAGTATTTT. Translated: CASSQMGPWGEGRTDTQYF.

This rearrangement joins TRBV21-1 to TRBJ1-5. TRBV21-1 is deemed a pseudogene. This CDR3 has 19 amino acids. CDR3 nucleotide sequence: TGTGCCAGCAGCAAAACCCCCGGCCCACAGGTACGGGGGAATCAGCCCCAGCATTTT. This sequence encodes CASSKTPGPQVRGNQPQHF.

The genes are TRBV2 and TRBJ1-5, with D unclear. There are 12 residues in the CDR3. Looked up from germline, CDR1 is SNHLY and CDR2 is FYNNEI. V gave up 7 bases and J gave up 2 bases, with 6 bases separating them. CDR3 in amino acids: CASNFRNQPQHF. The CDR3 DNA is TGTGCCAGCAACTTCCGCAATCAGCCCCAGCATTTT. Full variable domain (rest looked up from reference TRBV2 and TRBJ1-5): EPEVTQTPSHQVTQMGQEVILRCVPISNHLYFYWYRQILGQKVEFLVSFYNNEISEKSEIFDDQFSVERPDGSNFTLKIRSTKLEDSAMYFCASNFRNQPQHFGDGTRLSIL.

The chain employs TRBV4-1 and TRBJ1-1; D is unresolved. V gave up 1 base and J gave up 4 bases, with 16 bases separating them. The CDR3 loop spans 16 amino acids. Germline V lookup: CDR1 MGHRA, CDR2 YSYEKL. DNA for the CDR3: TGCGCCAGCAGCCAAGTCCTGCCAGGTTGGGGCACTGAAGCTTTCTTT. It codes for CASSQVLPGWGTEAFF.

The chain is built from TRBV4-3 and TRBJ1-6, with TRBD1 identical over 7 bases. Germline CDR1 reads LGHNA; CDR2 reads YSLEER. Germline trimming cut 0 bases from V and 6 bases from J; bases unmatched to any gene: 11. This CDR3 contains 18 residues. CDR3 sequence reads: CASSQDLGTGTVNSPLHF. The CDR3 DNA is TGCGCCAGCAGCCAAGATCTGGGAACGGGGACAGTTAATTCACCCCTCCACTTT.

This clone was counted between two and nine times. V is TRBV30 and J is TRBJ1-1; D gene unclear. Deletions cut 0 bases from V and 0 bases from J, with 11 bases between. This CDR3 is built from 15 residues. The germline gives CDR1 GTSNPN, CDR2 SVGIG (reference sequence). The CDR3 sequence is CAWSVGRRLNTEAFF. CDR3 in DNA: TGTGCCTGGAGTGTAGGACGGAGGCTGAACACTGAAGCTTTCTTT. Full variable domain (rest looked up from reference TRBV30 and TRBJ1-1): SQTIHQWPATLVQPVGSPLSLECTVEGTSNPNLYWYRQAAGRGLQLLFYSVGIGQISSEVPQNLSASRPQDRQFILSSKKLLLSDSGFYLCAWSVGRRLNTEAFFGQGTRLTVV.

The chain is built from TRBV5-4 and TRBJ1-2; D gene ambiguous. V gave up 3 bases and J gave up 1 base, with 13 bases separating them. This CDR3 comprises 15 residues. Germline CDR1 reads SGHNT; CDR2 reads YYREEE (reference sequence). CDR3 bases: TGTGCCAGCAGCTGGGCAGAAAAGGGTAACTATGGCTACACCTTC. This gives the protein CASSWAEKGNYGYTF.

This chain links TRBV9 with TRBJ2-3, with TRBD2 matching over 10 bases. The CDR3 consists of 17 residues. With 6 bases clipped from V and 3 bases from J, the junction kept 13 bases outside the gene matches. From germline, CDR1 is SGDLS and CDR2 YYNGEE. CDR3 amino acids: CASTPLAGGRRTDTQYF. CDR3 DNA: TGTGCCAGCACTCCATTAGCGGGAGGAAGGAGAACAGATACGCAGTATTTT. Complete variable domain (other parts from reference TRBV9 and TRBJ2-3): DSGVTQTPKHLITATGQRVTLRCSPRSGDLSVYWYQQSLDQGLQFLIQYYNGEERAKGNILERFSAQQFPDLHSELNLSSLELGDSALYFCASTPLAGGRRTDTQYFGPGTRLTVL.

V gene TRBV4-2 combines with J gene TRBJ2-7, with D unresolved. Germline assignment: CDR1 LGHNA and CDR2 YNFKEQ. The V end was cut by 0 bases, the J end by 0 bases, with 12 bases between. There are 16 residues in the CDR3. CDR3 in amino acids: CASSQEWALPSYEQYF. The CDR3 nucleotides read TGTGCCAGCAGCCAAGAGTGGGCTCTGCCCTCCTACGAGCAGTACTTC.

This chain connects TRBV11-3 to TRBJ2-3; 9 bases align to TRBD2. Trimming took 5 bases from V and 3 from J; bases not matched to a gene: 12. The CDR3 consists of 17 residues. CDR1 is SGHNT and CDR2 is YENEEA in the germline V gene. In nucleotides, the CDR3 is TGTGCCAGCAGCAACGGCTGGCGGGAGGGCGCAACAGATACGCAGTATTTT. Its translation: CASSNGWREGATDTQYF.

V gene TRBV30 combines with J gene TRBJ2-7; the D is unclear. There are 13 residues in the CDR3. The V gene's germline CDR1 is GTSNPN and CDR2 SVGIG (reference sequence). Trimming removed 2 bases at V and 4 bases at J, with 12 bases between. This chain's CDR3 is CAWSPRDLYEQYF. CDR3 nucleotide sequence: TGTGCCTGGAGTCCACGAGACTTATACGAGCAGTACTTC.

The chain uses TRBV15 and TRBJ2-5; no firm D call. The germline gives CDR1 LNHNV, CDR2 YYDKDF (reference sequence). This CDR3 contains 12 residues. V dropped 2 bases and J dropped 4 bases, with 5 bases sitting between them. The CDR3 bases are TGTGCCACCAGCAGACTAACAGAGACCCAGTACTTC. It yields the protein CATSRLTETQYF.

V is TRBV11-2 and J is TRBJ1-1; D not certain. Germline V gene lookup returns CDR1 SGHAT and CDR2 FQNNGV. The length of the CDR3 is 13 residues. Trimming stripped 5 bases from V and 8 bases from J, with 15 bases between. The CDR3 DNA follows: TGTGCCAGCAGCCCAGAAGGTCGGGTGGAAGCTTTCTTT. It translates to CASSPEGRVEAFF.

The chain has TRBV18 and TRBJ2-1; a weak D match, TRBD2 (5 bases). Trimming left V 6 bases short and J 3 bases short, with 15 bases between. Germline V gene lookup returns CDR1 KGHSH and CDR2 LQKENI. The CDR3 spans 15 residues. The CDR3 bases are TGTGCCAGCTCTACAGCGGATAGGGTCTACAATGAGCAGTTCTTC. It translates to CASSTADRVYNEQFF.

The chain carries TRBV30 and TRBJ1-1; D unresolved. Germline lookup yields CDR1 GTSNPN and CDR2 SVGIG (reference sequence). Trimming removed 1 base at V and 1 base at J, with 7 bases between. The CDR3 covers 13 residues. DNA of the CDR3: TGTGCCTGGAGTGCGTACGGGAACACTGAAGCTTTCTTT. Amino acid sequence: CAWSAYGNTEAFF. The full variable domain, with the rest looked up from reference TRBV30 and TRBJ1-1, is SQTIHQWPATLVQPVGSPLSLECTVEGTSNPNLYWYRQAAGRGLQLLFYSVGIGQISSEVPQNLSASRPQDRQFILSSKKLLLSDSGFYLCAWSAYGNTEAFFGQGTRLTVV.